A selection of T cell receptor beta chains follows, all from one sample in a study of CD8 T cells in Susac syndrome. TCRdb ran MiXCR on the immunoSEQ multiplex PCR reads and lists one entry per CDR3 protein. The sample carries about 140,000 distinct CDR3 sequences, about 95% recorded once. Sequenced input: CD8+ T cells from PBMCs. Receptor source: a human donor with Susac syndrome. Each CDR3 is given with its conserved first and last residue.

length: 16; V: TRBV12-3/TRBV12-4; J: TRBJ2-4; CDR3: CASSISGHLAKNIQYF
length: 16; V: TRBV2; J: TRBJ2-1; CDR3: CASSPLAGGPDGEQFF
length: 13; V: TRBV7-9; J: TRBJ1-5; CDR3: CASSWGSNQPQHF
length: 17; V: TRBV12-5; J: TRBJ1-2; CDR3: CASGFDIREDRNYGYTF
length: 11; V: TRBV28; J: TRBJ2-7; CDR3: CASSSRPEQYF
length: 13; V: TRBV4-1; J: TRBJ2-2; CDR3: CASSHISVGELFF
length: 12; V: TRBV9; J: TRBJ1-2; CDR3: CASRTGTYGYTF
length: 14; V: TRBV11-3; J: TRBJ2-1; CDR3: CASSTYRGYNEQFF
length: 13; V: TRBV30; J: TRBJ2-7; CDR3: CAWNRDLRGEQYF
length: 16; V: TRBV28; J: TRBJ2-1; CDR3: CASSLPASGSYNEQFF
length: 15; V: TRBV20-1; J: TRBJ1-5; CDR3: CSARDPSVGDQPQHF
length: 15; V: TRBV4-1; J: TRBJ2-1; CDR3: CASSRAISGYNEQFF
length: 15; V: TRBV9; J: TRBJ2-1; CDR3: CASSVSGAPVDEQFF
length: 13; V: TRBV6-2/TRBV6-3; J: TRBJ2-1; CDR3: CASAGLVMHEQFF
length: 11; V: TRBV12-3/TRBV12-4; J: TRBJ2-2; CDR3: CASSPPGELFF
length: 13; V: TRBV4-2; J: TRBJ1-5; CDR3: CASSPGVDQPQHF
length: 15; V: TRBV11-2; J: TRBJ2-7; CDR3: CASSSSKKTNIEQYF
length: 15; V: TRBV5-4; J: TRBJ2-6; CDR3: CASSLIGAGANVLTF
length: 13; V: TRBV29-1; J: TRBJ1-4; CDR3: CSVAWEGEEKLFF
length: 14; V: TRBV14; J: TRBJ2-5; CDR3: CASSPRQYQETQYF
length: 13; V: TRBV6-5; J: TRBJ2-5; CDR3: CASSYVGGETQYF
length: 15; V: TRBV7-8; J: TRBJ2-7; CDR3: CASSSLGRGAYEQYF
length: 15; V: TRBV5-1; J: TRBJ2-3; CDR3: CASWEGAGSTDTQYF
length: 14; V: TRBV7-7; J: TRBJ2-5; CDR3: CASSPARGRETQYF
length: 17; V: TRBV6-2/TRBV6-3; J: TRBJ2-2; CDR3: CASSYSSGTPNTGELFF
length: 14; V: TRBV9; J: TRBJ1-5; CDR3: CASSQSGDHQPQHF
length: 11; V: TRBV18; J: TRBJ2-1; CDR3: CASSPGLEQFF
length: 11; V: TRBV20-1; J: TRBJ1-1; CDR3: CSAAPNTEAFF
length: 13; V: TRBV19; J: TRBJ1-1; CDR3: CASSIGPNTEAFF
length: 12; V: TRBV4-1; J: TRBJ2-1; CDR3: CASSHSYNEQFF
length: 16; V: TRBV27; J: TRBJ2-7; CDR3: CASSSTTRRRPYEQYF
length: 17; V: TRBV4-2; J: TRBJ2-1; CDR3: CASSFPTGTSGSNEQFF
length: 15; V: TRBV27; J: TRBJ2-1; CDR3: CASSLGLVSNNEQFF
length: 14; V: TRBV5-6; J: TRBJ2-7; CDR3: CASSLGLALGEQYF
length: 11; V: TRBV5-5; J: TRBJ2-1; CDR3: CASSFGQEEFF
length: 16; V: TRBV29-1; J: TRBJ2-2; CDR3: CSALNHRGANTGELFF
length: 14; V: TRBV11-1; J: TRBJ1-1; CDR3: CASSQPGGRTEAFF
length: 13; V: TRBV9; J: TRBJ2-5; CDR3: CASSVAGPETQYF
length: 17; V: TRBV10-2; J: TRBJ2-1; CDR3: CASRLPGLAGPYNEQFF
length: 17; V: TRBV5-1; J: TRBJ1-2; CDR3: CASSLIRGQVMDYGYTF
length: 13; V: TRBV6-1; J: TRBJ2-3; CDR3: CASSENEWDAQYF
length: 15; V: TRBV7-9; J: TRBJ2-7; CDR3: CASSEAGQGNYEQYF
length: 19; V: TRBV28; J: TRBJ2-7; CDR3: CASSSYSGTSGRDTYEQYF
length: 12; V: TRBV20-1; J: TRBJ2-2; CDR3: CSAPIDTGELFF
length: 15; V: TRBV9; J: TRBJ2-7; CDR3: CASSVGAGGTYEQYF
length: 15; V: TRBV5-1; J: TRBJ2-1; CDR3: CASSLAGTGDHEQFF
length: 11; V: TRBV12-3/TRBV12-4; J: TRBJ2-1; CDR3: CASSPDNEQFF
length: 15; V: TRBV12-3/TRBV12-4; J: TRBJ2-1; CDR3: CASSFGDLPYNEQFF
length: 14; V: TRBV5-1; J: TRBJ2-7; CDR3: CASSTRDGSYEQYF
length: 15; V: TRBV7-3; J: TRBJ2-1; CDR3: CASSVGQGNYNEQFF
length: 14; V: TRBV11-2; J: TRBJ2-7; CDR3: CASSLAQGYYEQYF
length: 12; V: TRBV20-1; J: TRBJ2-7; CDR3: CSASDKTYEQYF
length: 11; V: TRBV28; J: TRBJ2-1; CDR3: CASSSGTTRFF
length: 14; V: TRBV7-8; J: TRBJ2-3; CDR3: CASSEGLADKTQYF
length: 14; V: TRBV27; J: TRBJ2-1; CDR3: CASSPGGTYNEQFF
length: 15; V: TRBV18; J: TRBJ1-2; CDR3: CASSPPLDRVSGYTF
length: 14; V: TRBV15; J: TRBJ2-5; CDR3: CATSLGKTEETQYF
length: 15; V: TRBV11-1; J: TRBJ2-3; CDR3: CASSRPSGRTDTQYF
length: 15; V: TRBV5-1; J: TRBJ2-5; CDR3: CASSLSGARQETQYF